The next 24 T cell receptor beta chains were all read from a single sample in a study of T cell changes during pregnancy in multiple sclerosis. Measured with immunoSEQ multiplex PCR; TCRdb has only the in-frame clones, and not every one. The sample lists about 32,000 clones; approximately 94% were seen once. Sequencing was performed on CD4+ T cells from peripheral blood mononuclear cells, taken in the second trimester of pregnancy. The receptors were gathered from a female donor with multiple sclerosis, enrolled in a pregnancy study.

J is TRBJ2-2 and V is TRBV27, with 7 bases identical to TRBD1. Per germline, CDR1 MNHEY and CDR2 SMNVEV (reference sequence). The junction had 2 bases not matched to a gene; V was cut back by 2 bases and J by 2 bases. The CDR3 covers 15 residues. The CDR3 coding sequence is TGTGCCAGCAGTTTAGACAGGGCTAACACCGGGGAGCTGTTTTTT. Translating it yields CASSLDRANTGELFF.

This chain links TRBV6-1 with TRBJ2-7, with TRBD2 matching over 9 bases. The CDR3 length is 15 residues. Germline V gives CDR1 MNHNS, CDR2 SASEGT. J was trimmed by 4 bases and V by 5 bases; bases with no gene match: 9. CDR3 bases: TGTGCCAGCAGTCCTCTAGCGGGATCGGCATACGAGCAGTACTTC. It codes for CASSPLAGSAYEQYF.

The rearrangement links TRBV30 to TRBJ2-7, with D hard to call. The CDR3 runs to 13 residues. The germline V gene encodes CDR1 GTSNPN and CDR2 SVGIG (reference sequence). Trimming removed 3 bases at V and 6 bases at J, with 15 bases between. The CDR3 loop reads CAWSSDLSGEQYF. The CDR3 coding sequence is TGTGCCTGGAGCAGCGACCTTTCGGGCGAGCAGTACTTC.

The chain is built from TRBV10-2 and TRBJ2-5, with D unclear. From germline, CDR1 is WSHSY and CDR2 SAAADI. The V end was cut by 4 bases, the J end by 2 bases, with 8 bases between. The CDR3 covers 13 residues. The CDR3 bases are TGCGCCAGCAGTGCTCAGGCTCAAGAGACCCAGTACTTC. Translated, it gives CASSAQAQETQYF.

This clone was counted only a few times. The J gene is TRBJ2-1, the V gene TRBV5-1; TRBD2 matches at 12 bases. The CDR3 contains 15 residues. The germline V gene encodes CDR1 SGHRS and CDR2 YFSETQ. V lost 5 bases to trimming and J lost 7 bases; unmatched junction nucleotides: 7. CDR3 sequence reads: CASRLTSGSGNEQFF. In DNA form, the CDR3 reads TGCGCCAGCAGGTTGACTAGCGGGAGCGGAAATGAGCAGTTCTTC.

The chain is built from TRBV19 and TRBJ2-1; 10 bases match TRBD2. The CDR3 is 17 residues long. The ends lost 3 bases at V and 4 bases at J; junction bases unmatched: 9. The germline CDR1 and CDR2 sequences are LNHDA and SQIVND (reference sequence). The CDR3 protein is CASSIRWLAGVYNEQFF. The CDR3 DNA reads TGTGCCAGTAGTATCAGATGGCTAGCGGGGGTTTACAATGAGCAGTTCTTC.

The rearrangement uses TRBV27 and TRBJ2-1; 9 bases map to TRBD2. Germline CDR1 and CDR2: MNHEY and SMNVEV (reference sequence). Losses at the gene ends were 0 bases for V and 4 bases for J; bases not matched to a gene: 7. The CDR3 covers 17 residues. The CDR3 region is CASSLSGGRALYNEQFF. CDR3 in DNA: TGTGCCAGCAGTTTATCGGGCGGGAGGGCTCTTTACAATGAGCAGTTCTTC.

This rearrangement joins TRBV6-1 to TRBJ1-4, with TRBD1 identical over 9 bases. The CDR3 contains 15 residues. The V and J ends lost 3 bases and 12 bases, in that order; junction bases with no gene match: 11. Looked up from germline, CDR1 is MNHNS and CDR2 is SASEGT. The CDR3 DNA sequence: TGTGCCAGCAGTGATTACAGGGGGCGCCGGCTTGAACTGTTTTTT. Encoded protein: CASSDYRGRRLELFF.

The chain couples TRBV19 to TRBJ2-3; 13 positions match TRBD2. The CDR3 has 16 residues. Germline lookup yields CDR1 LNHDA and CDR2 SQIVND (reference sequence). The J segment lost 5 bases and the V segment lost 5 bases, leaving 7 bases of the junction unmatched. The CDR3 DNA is TGTGCCAGTAGTGGACGACTAGCGGGAGGACTAGATACGCAGTATTTT. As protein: CASSGRLAGGLDTQYF. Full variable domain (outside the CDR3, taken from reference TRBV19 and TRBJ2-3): DGGITQSPKYLFRKEGQNVTLSCEQNLNHDAMYWYRQDPGQGLRLIYYSQIVNDFQKGDIAEGYSVSREKKESFPLTVTSAQKNPTAFYLCASSGRLAGGLDTQYFGPGTRLTVL.

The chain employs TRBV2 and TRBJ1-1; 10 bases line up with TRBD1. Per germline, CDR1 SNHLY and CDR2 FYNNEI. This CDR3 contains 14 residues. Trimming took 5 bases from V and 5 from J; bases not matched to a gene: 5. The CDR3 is CASSTTGGVTEAFF. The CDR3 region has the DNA TGTGCCAGCAGTACGACAGGGGGCGTAACTGAAGCTTTCTTT.

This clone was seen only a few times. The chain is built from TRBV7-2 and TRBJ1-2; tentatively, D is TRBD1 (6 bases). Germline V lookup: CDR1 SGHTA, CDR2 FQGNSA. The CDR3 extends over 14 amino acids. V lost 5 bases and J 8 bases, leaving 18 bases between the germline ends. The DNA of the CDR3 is TGTGCCAGCAGCCCACGGCCCAGACAGGACGGCTACACCTTC. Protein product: CASSPRPRQDGYTF.

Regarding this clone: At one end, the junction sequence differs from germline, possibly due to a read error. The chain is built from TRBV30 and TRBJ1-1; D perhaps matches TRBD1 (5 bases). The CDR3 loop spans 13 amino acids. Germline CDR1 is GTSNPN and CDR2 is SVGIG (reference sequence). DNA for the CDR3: TGTGCCTGGAGTGTTAAAGGGCTGGGTAGGGGTCACTTT. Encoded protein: CAWSVKGLGRGHF.

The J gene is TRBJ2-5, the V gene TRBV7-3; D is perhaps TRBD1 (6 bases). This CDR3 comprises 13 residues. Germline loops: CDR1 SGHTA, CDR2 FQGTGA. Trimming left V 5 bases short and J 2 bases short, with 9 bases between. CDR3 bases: TGTGCCAGCAGCCGTAGGGGGCAAGAGACCCAGTACTTC. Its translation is CASSRRGQETQYF. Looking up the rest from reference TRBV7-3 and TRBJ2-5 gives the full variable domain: GAGVSQTPSNKVTEKGKYVELRCDPISGHTALYWYRQSLGQGPEFLIYFQGTGAADDSGLPNDRFFAVRPEGSVSTLKIQRTERGDSAVYLCASSRRGQETQYFGPGTRLLVL.

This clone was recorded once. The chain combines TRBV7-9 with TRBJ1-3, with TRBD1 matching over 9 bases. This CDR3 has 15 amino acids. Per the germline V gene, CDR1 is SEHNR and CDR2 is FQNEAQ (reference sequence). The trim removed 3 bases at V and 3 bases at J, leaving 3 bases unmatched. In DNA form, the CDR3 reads TGTGCCAGCAGCTTCGACAGGGGGTATGGAAACACCATATATTTT. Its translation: CASSFDRGYGNTIYF.

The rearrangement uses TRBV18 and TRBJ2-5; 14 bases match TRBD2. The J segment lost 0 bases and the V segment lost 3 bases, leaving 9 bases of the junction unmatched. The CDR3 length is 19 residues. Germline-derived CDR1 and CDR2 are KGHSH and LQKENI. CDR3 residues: CASSPGLAGGDWYQETQYF. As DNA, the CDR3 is TGTGCCAGCTCACCTGGACTAGCGGGAGGCGATTGGTACCAAGAGACCCAGTACTTC. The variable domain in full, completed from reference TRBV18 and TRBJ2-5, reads NAGVMQNPRHLVRRRGQEARLRCSPMKGHSHVYWYRQLPEEGLKFMVYLQKENIIDESGMPKERFSAEFPKEGPSILRIQQVVRGDSAAYFCASSPGLAGGDWYQETQYFGPGTRLLVL.

CDR3 in DNA: TGTGCCAGCAGCGTAGCCCCCACAGGGGCCCTGAACACTGAAGCTTTCTTT. Residues: CASSVAPTGALNTEAFF. This rearrangement joins TRBV9 to TRBJ1-1, with 7 bases identical to TRBD1. CDR1 SGDLS and CDR2 YYNGEE come from the germline V gene. Germline trimming cut 0 bases from V and 0 bases from J; bases unmatched to any gene: 8. The CDR3 runs 17 residues.

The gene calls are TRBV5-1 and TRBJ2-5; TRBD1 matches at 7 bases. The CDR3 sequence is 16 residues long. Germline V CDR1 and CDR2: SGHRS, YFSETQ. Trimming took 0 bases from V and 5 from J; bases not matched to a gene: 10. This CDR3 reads CASSLAGRGLTETQYF. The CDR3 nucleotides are TGCGCCAGCAGCTTGGCGGGCAGGGGGTTAACGGAGACCCAGTACTTC.

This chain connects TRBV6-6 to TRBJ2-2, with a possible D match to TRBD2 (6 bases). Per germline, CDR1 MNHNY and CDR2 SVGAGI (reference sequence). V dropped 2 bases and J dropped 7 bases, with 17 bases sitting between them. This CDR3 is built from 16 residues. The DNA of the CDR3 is TGTGCCAGCAGTTACCTTGGCGGGAAAAAAGGCGGGGAGCTGTTTTTT. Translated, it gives CASSYLGGKKGGELFF.

DNA for the CDR3: TGTGCCAGCAGCTTGGGGGCCCGGGAGCAGTACTTC. Its translation: CASSLGAREQYF. This chain uses TRBV7-9 with TRBJ2-7; tentative D call: TRBD1 (6 bases). The germline gives CDR1 SEHNR, CDR2 FQNEAQ (reference sequence). The CDR3 has 12 amino acids. The V end was cut by 3 bases, the J end by 7 bases, with 10 bases between.

The CDR3 DNA follows: TGTGCCTGGAGTAAGGGCAGGGCCTATGGCTACACCTTC. It is translated as CAWSKGRAYGYTF. The rearrangement links TRBV30 to TRBJ1-2; TRBD1 might be the D (5 bases). Germline CDR1 GTSNPN, CDR2 SVGIG (reference sequence). The CDR3 is 13 residues long. Trimming shortened V by 2 bases and J by 4 bases, and 11 bases separated the two germline ends.

The CDR3 spells CASRYGRTGTYEQYF. CDR3 coding DNA: TGTGCCAGCAGATACGGGAGGACAGGAACCTACGAGCAGTACTTC. This chain joins TRBV6-5 and TRBJ2-7; D is perhaps TRBD1 or TRBD2 (7 bases each). The CDR3 sequence is 15 residues long. Between the trimmed V and J ends, which lost 6 bases and 2 bases, there was a span of 17 bases. Germline loops: CDR1 MNHEY, CDR2 SVGAGI.

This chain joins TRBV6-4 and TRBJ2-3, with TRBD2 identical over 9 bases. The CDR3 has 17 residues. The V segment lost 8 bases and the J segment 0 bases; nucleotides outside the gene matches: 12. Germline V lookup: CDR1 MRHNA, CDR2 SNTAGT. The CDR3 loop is CASVAGEGWGSTDTQYF. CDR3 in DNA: TGTGCCAGCGTAGCGGGAGAGGGGTGGGGGAGCACAGATACGCAGTATTTT.

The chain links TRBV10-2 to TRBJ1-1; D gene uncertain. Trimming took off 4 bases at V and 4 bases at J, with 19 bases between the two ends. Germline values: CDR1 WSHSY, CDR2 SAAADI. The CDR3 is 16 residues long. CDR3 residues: CASSAYGQRVGTEAFF. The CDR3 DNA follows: TGCGCCAGCAGTGCATATGGGCAGCGGGTAGGCACTGAAGCTTTCTTT.

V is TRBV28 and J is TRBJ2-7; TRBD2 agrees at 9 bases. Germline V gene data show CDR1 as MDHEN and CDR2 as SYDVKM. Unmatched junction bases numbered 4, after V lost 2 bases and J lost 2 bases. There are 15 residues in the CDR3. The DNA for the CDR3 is TGTGCCAGCAGTTTAGGGGCTAGCGGGACCTACGAGCAGTACTTC. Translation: CASSLGASGTYEQYF.